The 7 T cell receptor beta chains in this list originate from one sample, sequenced in a study of a mutant IDH1 vaccine in newly diagnosed glioma. Stated time point: week 35, safety follow-up. Vaccination comprised doses that each held 300 ug of mutant IDH1 20-mer peptide, plus topical imiquimod. TCRdb's table, derived via immunoSEQ multiplex PCR, lists solely in-frame clones and lacks some. Seen here are tens of thousands of clones, approximately 81% observed once, and the top ten hold about 4.2%. The antigens of these receptors remain unknown. Material: PBMCs, obtained from a glioma patient whose treatment included an IDH1 peptide vaccine. These receptors came from a man aged 25-45 years with glioma.

The CDR3 DNA sequence: TGTGCCAGCAGGGAGAGCCTCACAGATACGCAGTATTTT. Its translation is CASRESLTDTQYF. J is TRBJ2-3 and V is TRBV27; D unresolved. The CDR3 consists of 13 residues. V lost 6 bases and J 2 bases, leaving 9 bases between the germline ends. The germline V gene encodes CDR1 MNHEY and CDR2 SMNVEV (reference sequence).

The V and J genes are TRBV11-2 and TRBJ2-2; weak D call: TRBD2 (6 bases). CDR3 length equals 16 residues. Between the trimmed V and J ends, which lost 5 bases and 0 bases, there was a span of 13 bases. Germline assignment: CDR1 SGHAT and CDR2 FQNNGV. The CDR3 DNA is TGTGCCAGCAGCCCTGGAGGGGCCGCGAACACCGGGGAGCTGTTTTTT. Protein product: CASSPGGAANTGELFF.

This chain links TRBV29-1 with TRBJ2-1; TRBD1 matches at 7 bases. The J segment lost 5 bases and the V segment lost 5 bases, leaving 9 bases of the junction unmatched. The CDR3 loop spans 14 amino acids. Germline V gene lookup returns CDR1 SQVTM and CDR2 ANQGSEA. The CDR3 spells CSVPGRGLNNEQFF. CDR3 sequence (DNA): TGCAGCGTTCCGGGAAGGGGGCTAAACAATGAGCAGTTCTTC.

The genes are TRBV11-2 and TRBJ2-5, with D hard to call. The CDR3 loop spans 14 amino acids. Trimming cost V 5 bases and J 1 base, with 11 bases left between them. CDR1 SGHAT and CDR2 FQNNGV come from the germline V gene. The CDR3 bases are TGTGCCAGCAGCCCCTCGACGGCCCAAGAGACCCAGTACTTC. Its translation: CASSPSTAQETQYF.

This chain joins TRBV4-1 and TRBJ2-1, with D unclear. The germline V gene encodes CDR1 MGHRA and CDR2 YSYEKL. V was clipped by 0 bases and J by 8 bases, with 8 bases between them. The CDR3 is made up of 13 amino acids. CDR3 region: CASSQDQGHEQFF. In nucleotides, the CDR3 is TGCGCCAGCAGCCAAGATCAAGGACATGAGCAGTTCTTC.

V and J are TRBV10-1 and TRBJ2-3, with D tentatively TRBD2 (6 bases). Germline CDR1 reads WNHNN; CDR2 reads SYGVQD (reference sequence). The CDR3 extends over 15 amino acids. V shed 6 bases and J shed 0 bases, with 13 bases lying between them. The CDR3 loop reads CASSVGLLSTDTQYF. The CDR3, as DNA: TGCGCCAGCAGCGTGGGACTGCTTAGCACAGATACGCAGTATTTT.

The J gene is TRBJ2-1, the V gene TRBV7-2, with a possible D match to TRBD1 (6 bases). Trimming took off 7 bases at V and 4 bases at J, with 17 bases between the two ends. The CDR3 spans 15 residues. Germline V gene sequence: CDR1 SGHTA, CDR2 FQGNSA. CDR3: CASTTNPGQYNEQFF. CDR3 DNA sequence: TGTGCCAGCACCACAAACCCTGGACAGTACAATGAGCAGTTCTTC.